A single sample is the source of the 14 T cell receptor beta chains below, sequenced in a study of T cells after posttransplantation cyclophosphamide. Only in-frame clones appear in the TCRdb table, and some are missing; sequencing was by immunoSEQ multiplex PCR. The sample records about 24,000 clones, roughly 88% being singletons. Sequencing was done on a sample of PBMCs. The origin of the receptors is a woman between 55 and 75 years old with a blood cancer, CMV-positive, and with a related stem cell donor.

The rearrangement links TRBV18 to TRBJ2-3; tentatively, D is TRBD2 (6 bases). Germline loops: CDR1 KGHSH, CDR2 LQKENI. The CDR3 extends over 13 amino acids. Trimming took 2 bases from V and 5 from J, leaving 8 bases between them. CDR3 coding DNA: TGTGCCAGCTCACCAAGACTAGAAGATACGCAGTATTTT. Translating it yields CASSPRLEDTQYF. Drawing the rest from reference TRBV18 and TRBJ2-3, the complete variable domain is NAGVMQNPRHLVRRRGQEARLRCSPMKGHSHVYWYRQLPEEGLKFMVYLQKENIIDESGMPKERFSAEFPKEGPSILRIQQVVRGDSAAYFCASSPRLEDTQYFGPGTRLTVL.

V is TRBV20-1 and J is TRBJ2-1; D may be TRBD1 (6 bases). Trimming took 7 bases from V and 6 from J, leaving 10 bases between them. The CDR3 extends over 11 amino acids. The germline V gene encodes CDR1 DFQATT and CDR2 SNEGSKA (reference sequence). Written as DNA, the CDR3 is TGCAGTGGGACAGCTTTCAATGAGCAGTTCTTC. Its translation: CSGTAFNEQFF.

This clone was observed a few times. The CDR3: CASSPEFRTAVGYTF. CDR3 coding DNA: TGTGCCAGCAGTCCCGAATTTCGGACAGCTGTTGGCTACACCTTC. The rearrangement uses TRBV6-6 and TRBJ1-2; weak D call: TRBD1 (6 bases). The CDR3 is 15 residues long. V was trimmed by 5 bases and J by 7 bases, leaving 20 bases between them. The V gene's germline CDR1 is MNHNY and CDR2 SVGAGI (reference sequence).

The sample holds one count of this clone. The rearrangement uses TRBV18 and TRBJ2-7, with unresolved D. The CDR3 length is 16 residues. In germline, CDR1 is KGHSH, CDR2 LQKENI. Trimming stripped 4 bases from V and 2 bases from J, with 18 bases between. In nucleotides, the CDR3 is TGTGCCAGCTCACTCCAAACCAGCGAAAACGCCTACGAGCAGTACTTC. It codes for CASSLQTSENAYEQYF.

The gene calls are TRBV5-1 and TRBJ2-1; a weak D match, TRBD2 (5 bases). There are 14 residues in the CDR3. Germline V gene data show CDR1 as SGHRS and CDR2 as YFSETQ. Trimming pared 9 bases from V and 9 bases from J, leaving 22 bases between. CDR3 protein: CATTDYAGSGEQFF. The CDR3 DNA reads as TGCGCCACCACCGACTATGCAGGCTCGGGTGAGCAGTTCTTC.

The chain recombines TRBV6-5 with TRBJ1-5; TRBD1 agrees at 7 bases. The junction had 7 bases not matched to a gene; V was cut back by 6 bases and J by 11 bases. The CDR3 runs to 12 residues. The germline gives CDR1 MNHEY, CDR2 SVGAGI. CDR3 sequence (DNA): TGTGCCAGCAGGGCCCGAGGGGGCACCCAGCATTTT. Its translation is CASRARGGTQHF.

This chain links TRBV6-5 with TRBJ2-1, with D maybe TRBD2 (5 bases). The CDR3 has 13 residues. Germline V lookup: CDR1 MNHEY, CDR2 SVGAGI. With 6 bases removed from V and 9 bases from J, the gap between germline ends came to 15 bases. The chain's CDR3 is CASSFERGSEQFF. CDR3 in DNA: TGTGCCAGCAGCTTCGAAAGAGGGAGTGAGCAGTTCTTC.

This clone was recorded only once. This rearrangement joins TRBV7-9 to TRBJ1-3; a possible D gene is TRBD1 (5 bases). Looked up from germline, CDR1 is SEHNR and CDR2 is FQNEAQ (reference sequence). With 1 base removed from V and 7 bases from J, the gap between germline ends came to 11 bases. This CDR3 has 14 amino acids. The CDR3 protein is CASSLGQGLNTIYF. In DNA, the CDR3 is TGTGCCAGCAGCTTAGGCCAGGGACTGAACACCATATATTTT.

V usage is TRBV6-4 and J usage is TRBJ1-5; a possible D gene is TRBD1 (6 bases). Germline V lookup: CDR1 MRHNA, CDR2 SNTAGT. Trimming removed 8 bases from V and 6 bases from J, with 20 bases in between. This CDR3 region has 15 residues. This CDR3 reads CASYITGCQGQPQHF. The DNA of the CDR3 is TGTGCCAGCTATATTACAGGGTGTCAAGGTCAGCCCCAGCATTTT.

As DNA, the CDR3 is TGTGCCAGCAGATTCGGACTAGCCAAAAACATTCAGTACTTC. Amino acids: CASRFGLAKNIQYF. The chain links TRBV6-4 to TRBJ2-4; D possibly corresponds to TRBD2 (5 bases). Trimming removed 6 bases at V and 0 bases at J, with 9 bases between. The CDR3 extends over 14 amino acids. Germline V gene sequence: CDR1 MRHNA, CDR2 SNTAGT.

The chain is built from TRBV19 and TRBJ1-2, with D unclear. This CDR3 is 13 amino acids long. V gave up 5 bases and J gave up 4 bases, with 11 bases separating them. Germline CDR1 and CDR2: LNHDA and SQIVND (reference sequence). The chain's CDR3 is CASSLEGAYGYTF. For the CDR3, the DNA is TGTGCCAGTAGTTTGGAAGGAGCCTATGGCTACACCTTC.

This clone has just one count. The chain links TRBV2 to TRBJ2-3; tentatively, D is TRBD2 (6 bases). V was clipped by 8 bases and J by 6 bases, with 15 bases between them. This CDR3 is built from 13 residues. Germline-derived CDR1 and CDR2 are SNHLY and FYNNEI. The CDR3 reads CASSRRVQDTQYF. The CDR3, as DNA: TGTGCCAGCTCGCGGAGGGTGCAGGATACGCAGTATTTT.

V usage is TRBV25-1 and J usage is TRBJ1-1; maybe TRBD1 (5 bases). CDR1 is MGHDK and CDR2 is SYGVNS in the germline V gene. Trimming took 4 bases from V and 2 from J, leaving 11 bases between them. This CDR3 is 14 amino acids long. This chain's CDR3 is CASSARGGNTEAFF. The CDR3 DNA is TGTGCCAGCAGTGCCCGGGGGGGTAACACTGAAGCTTTCTTT. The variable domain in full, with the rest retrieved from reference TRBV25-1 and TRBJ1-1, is EADIYQTPRYLVIGTGKKITLECSQTMGHDKMYWYQQDPGMELHLIHYSYGVNSTEKGDLSSESTVSRIRTEHFPLTLESARPSHTSQYLCASSARGGNTEAFFGQGTRLTVV.

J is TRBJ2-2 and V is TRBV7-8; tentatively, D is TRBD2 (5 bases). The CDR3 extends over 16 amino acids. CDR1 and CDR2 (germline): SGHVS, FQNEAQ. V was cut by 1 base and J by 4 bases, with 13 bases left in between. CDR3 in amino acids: CASSLVAGVSTGELFF. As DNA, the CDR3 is TGTGCCAGCAGCTTAGTGGCCGGGGTCTCCACCGGGGAGCTGTTTTTT.